The 27 T cell receptor beta chains presented below share a single source sample, sequenced in a study of T cell repertoires in cytomegalovirus infection. TCRdb reprocessed the reads via MiXCR and lists one record per CDR3 protein. The sample records under 850,000 distinct CDR3 sequences, 35% to 45% being singletons. The sample taken for sequencing was PBMCs. These receptors all come from a human donor in good health (CMV status not recorded). Some clones in this sample may be carry-over from other donors' samples.

This clonotype has a count of ten or more. The chain uses TRBV7-2 and TRBJ1-1; D unclear. Per the germline V gene, CDR1 is SGHTA and CDR2 is FQGNSA. The CDR3 has 14 amino acids. V dropped 0 bases and J dropped 3 bases, with 8 bases sitting between them. The CDR3 sequence is CASSLAVGYTEAFF. The CDR3 DNA follows: TGTGCCAGCAGCTTAGCAGTGGGGTACACTGAAGCTTTCTTT.

This clonotype appeared once. The chain joins TRBV19 to TRBJ2-5, with 10 positions matching TRBD1. Germline V gene sequence: CDR1 LNHDA, CDR2 SQIVND (reference sequence). V was clipped by 6 bases and J by 4 bases; unmatched bases: 5. The CDR3 has 14 amino acids. This CDR3 is CASRDRGTVETQYF. CDR3 nucleotides: TGTGCCAGTAGGGACAGGGGGACCGTAGAGACCCAGTACTTC.

V and J are TRBV14 and TRBJ2-7, with D perhaps matching TRBD2 (5 bases). Trimming stripped 1 base from V and 3 bases from J, with 13 bases between. This CDR3 comprises 15 residues. Looked up from germline, CDR1 is SGHDN and CDR2 is FVKESK. The CDR3 reads CASSQGRTVLYEQYF. The CDR3, as DNA: TGTGCCAGCAGCCAAGGGAGGACTGTACTCTACGAGCAGTACTTC.

The rearrangement uses TRBV7-9 and TRBJ1-1; 8 nucleotides line up with TRBD1. The CDR3 totals 12 residues. CDR1 and CDR2 from the germline V gene are SEHNR and FQNEAQ (reference sequence). Trimming took 4 bases from V and 9 from J; bases not matched to a gene: 4. The CDR3 protein is CASSWDRTQAFF. In nucleotides, the CDR3 is TGTGCCAGCAGCTGGGACAGGACACAAGCTTTCTTT. Full variable domain (remainder filled in from reference TRBV7-9 and TRBJ1-1): DTGVSQNPRHKITKRGQNVTFRCDPISEHNRLYWYRQTLGQGPEFLTYFQNEAQLEKSRLLSDRFSAERPKGSFSTLEIQRTEQGDSAMYLCASSWDRTQAFFGQGTRLTVV.

This clonotype showed up just a few times. The chain links TRBV19 to TRBJ1-2; 7 bases fit TRBD1. The CDR3 spans 13 residues. The ends lost 7 bases at V and 6 bases at J; junction bases unmatched: 8. CDR1 and CDR2 (germline): LNHDA, SQIVND (reference sequence). The DNA of the CDR3 is TGTGCCAGTAATCGCAGGGGGGCCGATGGCTACACCTTC. Amino acid sequence: CASNRRGADGYTF.

A few counts support this clonotype. This chain joins TRBV12-3 or TRBV12-4 and TRBJ2-6; TRBD1 matches 8 bases. The length of the CDR3 is 17 residues. Trimming at V came to 4 bases and at J to 0 bases, leaving 5 bases not matched to a gene. The CDR3 DNA follows: TGTGCCAGCAGTTCGACAGGGGCTCCCTCTGGGGCCAACGTCCTGACTTTC. Protein product: CASSSTGAPSGANVLTF.

This clonotype was counted only a few times. V and J are TRBV19 and TRBJ2-1; TRBD2 matches 7 bases. This CDR3 region has 15 residues. Germline CDR1 LNHDA, CDR2 SQIVND (reference sequence). The J segment lost 2 bases and the V segment lost 6 bases, leaving 7 bases of the junction unmatched. CDR3 loop: CASSHASGPYNEQFF. The CDR3 DNA is TGTGCCAGTAGCCACGCTAGCGGCCCCTACAATGAGCAGTTCTTC. The complete variable domain, with remaining parts taken from reference TRBV19 and TRBJ2-1, reads DGGITQSPKYLFRKEGQNVTLSCEQNLNHDAMYWYRQDPGQGLRLIYYSQIVNDFQKGDIAEGYSVSREKKESFPLTVTSAQKNPTAFYLCASSHASGPYNEQFFGPGTRLTVL.

The chain combines TRBV7-9 with TRBJ2-7; no clear D gene. Trimming left V 1 base short and J 3 bases short, with 10 bases between. The germline CDR1 and CDR2 sequences are SEHNR and FQNEAQ (reference sequence). This CDR3 has 14 amino acids. CDR3 DNA: TGTGCCAGCAGCTTAGACGGAGTAGGCTACGAGCAGTACTTC. Translation: CASSLDGVGYEQYF.

The chain employs TRBV6-5 and TRBJ1-3; D is ambiguous. Per the germline V gene, CDR1 is MNHEY and CDR2 is SVGAGI. The length of the CDR3 is 17 residues. V lost 0 bases and J 0 bases, leaving 12 bases between the germline ends. The CDR3 region has the DNA TGTGCCAGCAGTTACTCACACAGACCCGTCTCTGGAAACACCATATATTTT. This sequence encodes CASSYSHRPVSGNTIYF.

The chain is built from TRBV7-6 and TRBJ2-1, with 10 bases identical to TRBD2. Germline CDR1 reads SGHVS; CDR2 reads FNYEAQ. Unmatched junction bases numbered 11, after V lost 5 bases and J lost 7 bases. CDR3 length: 16 amino acids. The DNA of the CDR3 is TGTGCCAGCAGCACTTCTAGCGGGGGAAGATTTAATGAGCAGTTCTTC. Amino acid sequence: CASSTSSGGRFNEQFF. The variable domain in full, completed from reference TRBV7-6 and TRBJ2-1, reads GAGVSQSPRYKVTKRGQDVALRCDPISGHVSLYWYRQALGQGPEFLTYFNYEAQQDKSGLPNDRFSAERPEGSISTLTIQRTEQRDSAMYRCASSTSSGGRFNEQFFGPGTRLTVL.

This clonotype was recorded a few times. V gene TRBV20-1 combines with J gene TRBJ2-3; D gene ambiguous. Trimming took 1 base from V and 1 from J, leaving 12 bases between them. CDR1 and CDR2 from the germline V gene are DFQATT and SNEGSKA (reference sequence). The CDR3 has 15 amino acids. The CDR3 DNA is TGCAGTGCTAGAGTAGTAGGACCTCGCACAGATACGCAGTATTTT. It encodes CSARVVGPRTDTQYF.

This clonotype came up a few times. J is TRBJ2-2 and V is TRBV12-3 or TRBV12-4, with 9 bases identical to TRBD2. V lost 4 bases and J lost 3; bases outside the gene matches: 3. The CDR3 is 15 residues long. The CDR3 region has the DNA TGTGCCAGCAGTTCTTCTAGCGGGGACACCGGGGAGCTGTTTTTT. As protein: CASSSSSGDTGELFF.

The chain uses TRBV28 and TRBJ1-2; 7 bases agree with TRBD1. Germline V CDR1 and CDR2: MDHEN, SYDVKM. The CDR3 runs 14 residues. V lost 6 bases to trimming and J lost 4 bases; unmatched junction nucleotides: 8. The CDR3 region is CASRDGTVLYGYTF. In DNA, the CDR3 is TGTGCCAGCAGGGACGGGACAGTTCTCTATGGCTACACCTTC.

In DNA form, the CDR3 reads TGTGCCAGCAGCACACGTAGCGGGAGGGTTGACAATGAGCAGTTCTTC. Translating gives CASSTRSGRVDNEQFF. V is TRBV9 and J is TRBJ2-1, with TRBD2 identical over 11 bases. CDR3 length: 16 residues. The trim removed 4 bases at V and 5 bases at J, leaving 8 bases unmatched. Germline CDR1 and CDR2: SGDLS and YYNGEE.

This CDR3 reads CASSYSRTGVYEQYF. The CDR3 nucleotides read TGTGCCAGCAGTTACTCGAGGACAGGCGTCTACGAGCAGTACTTC. J is TRBJ2-7 and V is TRBV6-5, with TRBD1 matching 7 bases. Germline V gives CDR1 MNHEY, CDR2 SVGAGI. The ends lost 0 bases at V and 3 bases at J; junction bases unmatched: 5. This CDR3 has 15 amino acids.

CDR3 loop: CASSLGFRLAETQYF. As DNA, the CDR3 is TGCGCCAGCAGCTTAGGGTTCAGACTCGCGGAGACCCAGTACTTC. The chain employs TRBV5-1 and TRBJ2-5; unclear D gene. This CDR3 has 15 amino acids. The V gene lost 2 bases and the J gene lost 5 bases, with 16 bases spanning the gap. The germline V gene encodes CDR1 SGHRS and CDR2 YFSETQ.

This chain connects TRBV19 to TRBJ2-1; TRBD2 matches 8 bases. The CDR3 loop spans 15 amino acids. Germline-derived CDR1 and CDR2 are LNHDA and SQIVND (reference sequence). The junction had 7 bases not matched to a gene; V was cut back by 4 bases and J by 5 bases. The CDR3: CASSRQREIHNEQFF. The CDR3 bases are TGTGCCAGTAGTAGACAGCGGGAGATCCACAATGAGCAGTTCTTC.

This clonotype has a handful of counts. The chain uses TRBV2 and TRBJ2-1, with 13 bases lining up with TRBD2. CDR1 and CDR2 from the germline V gene are SNHLY and FYNNEI. This CDR3 region has 14 residues. V trimming: 8 bases; J trimming: 8 bases; junction bases outside the gene matches: 6. As DNA, the CDR3 is TGTGCCAGCGCCCCGGGACTAGCGGGGCATGAGCAGTTCTTC. It translates to CASAPGLAGHEQFF.

This clonotype was found a few times. The chain recombines TRBV4-2 with TRBJ2-4; weak D call: TRBD2 (5 bases). Germline CDR1 is LGHNA and CDR2 is YNFKEQ. The V and J ends lost 0 bases and 2 bases respectively, with 8 bases between them. CDR3 size: 15 residues. For the CDR3, the DNA is TGTGCCAGCAGCCAAGATGCGGGTTCCAAAAACATTCAGTACTTC. Translated: CASSQDAGSKNIQYF.

The rearrangement links TRBV12-5 to TRBJ1-2, with 9 nucleotides matching TRBD1. This CDR3 comprises 15 residues. Germline CDR1 LGHNT, CDR2 FRNRAP. V was pared by 5 bases and J by 4 bases, with 8 bases of the junction left unmatched. The CDR3 protein is CASGPGTGRGYGYTF. CDR3 sequence (DNA): TGTGCTAGTGGTCCCGGGACAGGGAGGGGCTATGGCTACACCTTC.

This clonotype has only one observation. The CDR3 bases are TGTGCCAGCAGTGGGGCGGGGGCGGTGAACACCGGGGAGCTGTTTTTT. It codes for CASSGAGAVNTGELFF. V is TRBV6-1 and J is TRBJ2-2; D is possibly TRBD2 (7 bases). The V gene lost 4 bases and the J gene lost 1 base, with 13 bases spanning the gap. Per germline, CDR1 MNHNS and CDR2 SASEGT. The CDR3 runs 16 residues.

The chain is built from TRBV27 and TRBJ1-5; D not certain. The germline CDR1 and CDR2 sequences are MNHEY and SMNVEV (reference sequence). The CDR3 totals 11 residues. V lost 2 bases and J lost 8, with 4 bases in between. CDR3 sequence reads: CASSLGKPQHF. CDR3 sequence (DNA): TGTGCCAGCAGTTTAGGGAAGCCCCAGCATTTT.

The table lists this clonotype with a few counts. The chain couples TRBV28 to TRBJ1-4, with a tentative D call TRBD1 (5 bases). The length of the CDR3 is 15 residues. The germline CDR1 and CDR2 sequences are MDHEN and SYDVKM. The V and J ends lost 3 bases and 3 bases respectively, with 11 bases between them. The CDR3 nucleotides are TGTGCCAGCAGTTTGGCAGGGTATCCTAATGAAAAACTGTTTTTT. It translates to CASSLAGYPNEKLFF.

This clonotype showed up just a few times. This chain connects TRBV4-1 to TRBJ1-1, with D maybe TRBD1 (6 bases). V shed 1 base and J shed 5 bases, with 14 bases lying between them. Per the germline V gene, CDR1 is MGHRA and CDR2 is YSYEKL. This CDR3 is 15 amino acids long. CDR3: CASSQAPGERTEAFF. The CDR3 region has the DNA TGCGCCAGCAGCCAAGCCCCAGGGGAAAGGACTGAAGCTTTCTTT.

The gene calls are TRBV10-3 and TRBJ1-1, with 7 bases fitting TRBD1. V dropped 2 bases and J dropped 0; count of bases not matched to a gene: 12. The CDR3 consists of 18 residues. CDR1 and CDR2 (germline): ENHRY, SYGVKD. The CDR3 sequence is CAISEIARDSLMNTEAFF. CDR3 in DNA: TGTGCCATCAGTGAGATTGCCCGGGACAGCCTAATGAACACTGAAGCTTTCTTT.

In DNA form, the CDR3 reads TGTGCCAGCAGCCCCTTGGACATTTCAAACACTGAAGCTTTCTTT. It codes for CASSPLDISNTEAFF. The V call is TRBV5-6, the J call TRBJ1-1; a possible D gene is TRBD1 (5 bases). V lost 4 bases, J lost 2 bases, and 15 bases lay in between. Germline loops: CDR1 SGHDT, CDR2 YYEEEE. The CDR3 covers 15 residues.

In regard to this clonotype: The CDR3 ends on some other residue instead of the conserved phenylalanine or tryptophan, so this is likely a read error. CDR3 nucleotide sequence: TGCAGCGTTAGGGGCTTTATGAGCCGGGACGAGCAGTACTTA. Its protein product is CSVRGFMSRDEQYL. V and J are TRBV29-1 and TRBJ2-7, with D perhaps matching TRBD1 (5 bases). V was pared by 5 bases and J by 5 bases, with 19 bases between. CDR3 size: 14 residues. Germline values: CDR1 SQVTM, CDR2 ANQGSEA.